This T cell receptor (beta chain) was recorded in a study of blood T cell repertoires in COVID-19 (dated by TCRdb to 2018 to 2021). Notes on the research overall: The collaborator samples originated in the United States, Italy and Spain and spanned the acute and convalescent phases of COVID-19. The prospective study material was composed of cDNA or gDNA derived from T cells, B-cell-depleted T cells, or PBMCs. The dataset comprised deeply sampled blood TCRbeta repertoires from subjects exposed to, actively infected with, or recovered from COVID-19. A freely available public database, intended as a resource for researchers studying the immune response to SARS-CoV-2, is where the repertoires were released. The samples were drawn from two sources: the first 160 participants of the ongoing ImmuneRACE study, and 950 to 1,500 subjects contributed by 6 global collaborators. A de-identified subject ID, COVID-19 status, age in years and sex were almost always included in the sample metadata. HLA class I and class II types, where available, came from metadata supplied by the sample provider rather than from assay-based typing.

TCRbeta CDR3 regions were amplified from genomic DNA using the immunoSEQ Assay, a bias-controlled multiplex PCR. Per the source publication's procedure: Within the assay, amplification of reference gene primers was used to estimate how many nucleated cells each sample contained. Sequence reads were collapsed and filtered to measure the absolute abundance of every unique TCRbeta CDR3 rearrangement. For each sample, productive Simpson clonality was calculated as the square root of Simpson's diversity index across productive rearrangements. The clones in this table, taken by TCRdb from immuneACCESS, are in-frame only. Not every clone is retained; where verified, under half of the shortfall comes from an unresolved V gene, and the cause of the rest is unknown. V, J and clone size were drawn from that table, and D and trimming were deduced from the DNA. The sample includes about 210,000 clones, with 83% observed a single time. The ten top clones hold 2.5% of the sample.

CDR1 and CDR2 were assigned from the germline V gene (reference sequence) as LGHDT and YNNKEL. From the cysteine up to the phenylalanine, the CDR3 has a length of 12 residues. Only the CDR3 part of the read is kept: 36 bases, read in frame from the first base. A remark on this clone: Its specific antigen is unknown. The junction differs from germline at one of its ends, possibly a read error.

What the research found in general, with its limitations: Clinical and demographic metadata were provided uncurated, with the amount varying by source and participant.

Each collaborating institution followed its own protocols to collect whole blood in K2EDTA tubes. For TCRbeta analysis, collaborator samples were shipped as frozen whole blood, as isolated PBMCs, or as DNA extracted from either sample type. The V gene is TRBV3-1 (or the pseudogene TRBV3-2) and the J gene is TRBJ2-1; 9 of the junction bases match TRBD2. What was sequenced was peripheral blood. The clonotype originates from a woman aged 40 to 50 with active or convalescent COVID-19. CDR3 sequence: CASSQQTGLAIF. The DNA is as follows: TGTGCCAGCAGCCAACAGACGGGACTAGCCATCTTC.